These T cell receptor beta chains were read from a single sample in a study of shared clonotypes between healthy human individuals. Sequenced by immunoSEQ multiplex PCR; TCRdb stores in-frame clones only, minus some. The sample contains roughly 1,600,000 clones, less than 99% of which appear only once. The specimen was naive CD4+ T cells sorted from blood. The receptor source for this set is a man aged 25-45 years in good health. CDR3s include the opening cysteine and the closing phenylalanine or tryptophan. The D gene is left open where the match is weak. Some rows have no size entry. The others give once, few or many, or a class for an expanded clone.

TRBD1	NA	TRBV14	TRBJ2-5	TGTGCCAGCAGCCATCTGGGACAGGGCATTCGTTTCATAGAGACCCAGTACTTC	CASSHLGQGIRFIETQYF
NA	NA	TRBV28	TRBJ1-5	TGTGCCAGCAGTTTCCAGCCCCAGCATTTT	CASSFQPQHF
TRBD2	once	TRBV9	TRBJ2-7	TGTGCCAGCAGCGTAGCTAGCGGGAGGATGTACGAGCAGTACTTC	CASSVASGRMYEQYF
NA	NA	TRBV6-6	TRBJ1-2	TGTGCCAGCAGTTCTCGAACACGCTATGGCTACACCTTC	CASSSRTRYGYTF
TRBD1	NA	TRBV18	TRBJ2-5	TGTGCCAGCTCACCACCAGGCGGGACAGGGGTCGAGGAGACCCAGTACTTC	CASSPPGGTGVEETQYF
NA	NA	TRBV7-9	TRBJ2-3	TGTGCCAGCAGCCCTTTCCGGGTAGCGTTCGATGATACGCAGTATTTT	CASSPFRVAFDDTQYF
TRBD2	once	TRBV10-1	TRBJ2-2	TGCGCCAGCAGTGCAGCGGGGCTAGCGGAGAACACCGGGGAGCTGTTTTTT	CASSAAGLAENTGELFF
NA	once	TRBV18	TRBJ1-2	TGTGCCAGCTCACCGATCAGACAGGAGGGCTACACCTTC	CASSPIRQEGYTF
NA	NA	TRBV7-9	TRBJ1-5	TGTGCCAGCAGCCCCCGGGGAGATAGCAATCAGCCCCAGCATTTT	CASSPRGDSNQPQHF
NA	NA	TRBV5-1	TRBJ1-2	TGCGCCAGCAGCTTGATGTCAGAGTATGGCTACACCTTC	CASSLMSEYGYTF
NA	NA	TRBV18	TRBJ1-4	TGTGCCAGCTCACCAGCAGGGCCGCCCGAAAAACTGTTTTTT	CASSPAGPPEKLFF
NA	NA	TRBV4-2	TRBJ2-7	TGTGCCAGCAGCTCAATTGGGGTACCTAGCGCTATCAACTACGAGCAGTACTTC	CASSSIGVPSAINYEQYF
NA	NA	TRBV7-2	TRBJ2-7	TGTGCCAGCAGCTCAATCGGGACAGCCCGGGGGAGATGGCAGTACTTC	CASSSIGTARGRWQYF
NA	once	TRBV18	TRBJ1-2	TGTGCCAGCTCACCCGCGATGACAGACCCTAACTATGGCTACACCTTC	CASSPAMTDPNYGYTF
NA	NA	TRBV7-9	TRBJ2-5	TGTGCCAGCAGCTTGGAAAAAGAGACCCAGTACTTC	CASSLEKETQYF
NA	NA	TRBV10-3	TRBJ1-3	TGTGCCATCCGGGAGTCTGGAAACACCATATATTTT	CAIRESGNTIYF
TRBD1	NA	TRBV7-6	TRBJ2-5	TGTGCCAGCAGCTTAGGGACAGGTCTACCGCAAGAGACCCAGTACTTC	CASSLGTGLPQETQYF
TRBD1	NA	TRBV29-1	TRBJ2-5	TGCAGCGTCCGGGACAGGGTTTTCGGCGAGACCCAGTACTTC	CSVRDRVFGETQYF
TRBD1	NA	TRBV11-2	TRBJ2-1	TGTGCCAGCAGCTCCCACAGGGGGGTCGGCAATGAGCAGTTCTTC	CASSSHRGVGNEQFF
NA	NA	TRBV10-1	TRBJ2-3	TGCGCCAGCAGCCGGCGGGGATTCACAGATACGCAGTATTTT	CASSRRGFTDTQYF
NA	NA	TRBV19	TRBJ2-7	TGTGCCAGTAGTATAGGCACAGGGAGCTACGAGCAGTACTTC	CASSIGTGSYEQYF
TRBD2	NA	TRBV4-1	TRBJ2-7	TGCGCCAGCAGCCAAGTGGCGGGGAGGGCCAACGAGCAGTACTTC	CASSQVAGRANEQYF
TRBD2	NA	TRBV2	TRBJ2-1	TGTGCCAGCAGTCGGCTAGCGGGAGTCGGGTTCTTC	CASSRLAGVGFF
NA	NA	TRBV9	TRBJ2-1	TGTGCCAGCAGCGTAGATGCGGGGTCCTACAATGAGCAGTTCTTC	CASSVDAGSYNEQFF
TRBD2	NA	TRBV15	TRBJ2-7	TGTGCCACCAGCAGAGCGGCGGGAGGAGGCTACGAGCAGTACTTC	CATSRAAGGGYEQYF
NA	NA	TRBV15	TRBJ2-1	TGTGCCACCTCACTAAGGCCCTCCTACAATGAGCAGTTCTTC	CATSLRPSYNEQFF
NA	NA	TRBV6-1	TRBJ2-7	TGTGCCAGCATTACCCCCCCTGTGGGCGAGCAGTACTTC	CASITPPVGEQYF
TRBD1	NA	TRBV2	TRBJ1-2	TGTGCCAGCAGTCGTATCCTGACAGGGGTTGATGGCTACACCTTC	CASSRILTGVDGYTF
TRBD1	NA	TRBV29-1	TRBJ2-7	TGCAGCGTTGAAGAGAGAGGGGGCGGCCTCGAGCAGTACTTC	CSVEERGGGLEQYF
NA	NA	TRBV5-6	TRBJ2-7	TGTGCCAGCAGCTTGGTGGTTGGGGAGCAGTACTTC	CASSLVVGEQYF
NA	NA	TRBV2	TRBJ2-1	TGTGCCAGCAGGCCTATAAGGGAGAATGAGCAGTTCTTC	CASRPIRENEQFF
NA	once	TRBV5-1	TRBJ2-1	TGCGCCAGCAGCTTGGGCGGCCGTCGTAGCAATGAGCAGTTCTTC	CASSLGGRRSNEQFF
TRBD2	NA	TRBV29-1	TRBJ2-7	TGCAGCGTCGCACTAGCGGTCGCCTACGAGCAGTACTTC	CSVALAVAYEQYF
TRBD1	NA	TRBV29-1	TRBJ1-2	TGCAGCGCCCCCCTGACAGGGAACTATGGCTACACCTTC	CSAPLTGNYGYTF
NA	NA	TRBV9	TRBJ1-2	TGTGCCAGCAGCGTTGGGGGGCGCAGTTATGGCTACACCTTC	CASSVGGRSYGYTF
TRBD1	NA	TRBV4-1	TRBJ1-5	TGCGCCAGCAGCCAAAGGGGTGGGGACAGTCGCAATCAGCCCCAGCATTTT	CASSQRGGDSRNQPQHF
TRBD2	NA	TRBV5-5	TRBJ2-6	TGTGCCAGCAGTCATAAGGCGACAGAGGGGAGGGGCTCTGGGGCCAACGTCCTGACTTTC	CASSHKATEGRGSGANVLTF
TRBD1	NA	TRBV19	TRBJ2-5	TGTGCCAGTAGTATAGCCGGGACAGGGGGGGAGACCCAGTACTTC	CASSIAGTGGETQYF
TRBD1	NA	TRBV15	TRBJ1-5	TGTGCCACCAGCAGAGATCAAGGGGGCAGTCAGCCCCAGCATTTT	CATSRDQGGSQPQHF
NA	NA	TRBV14	TRBJ2-7	TGTGCCAGCAGCCAAGTGGTATTCAAGAAGGGAAGGAACTACGAGCAGTACTTC	CASSQVVFKKGRNYEQYF
TRBD1	NA	TRBV19	TRBJ2-7	TGTGCCAGTAACCCAGGACAGGGAGGACCCTTTTCCTACGAGCAGTACTTC	CASNPGQGGPFSYEQYF
NA	NA	TRBV7-9	TRBJ2-2	TGTGCCAGCAGCGGGACCTCGGGGGAGCTGTTTTTT	CASSGTSGELFF
TRBD1	NA	TRBV5-1	TRBJ1-5	TGCGCCAGCAGCTTGGGACAGGGAGGCAATCAGCCCCAGCATTTT	CASSLGQGGNQPQHF
TRBD1	NA	TRBV7-2	TRBJ1-5	TGTGCCAGCAGCTTAGGGGACAGGGCCAATCAGCCCCAGCATTTT	CASSLGDRANQPQHF
NA	NA	TRBV7-9	TRBJ1-3	TGTGCCAGCAGCTTGACGGGTTGGGATGCCGGAAACACCATATATTTT	CASSLTGWDAGNTIYF
TRBD2	NA	TRBV28	TRBJ2-7	TGTGCCAGCAACCAACCTCCGACTAGCCCTTTGGTCTTC	CASNQPPTSPLVF
NA	once	TRBV2	TRBJ2-1	TGTGCCAGCAGTGAAACGCGGGGAAGTAGGGATGAGCAGTTCTTC	CASSETRGSRDEQFF
NA	NA	TRBV28	TRBJ2-7	TGTGCCAGCAGTACCCCGGGGAAGGCCCCCTACGAGCAGTACTTC	CASSTPGKAPYEQYF
TRBD2	NA	TRBV6-1	TRBJ2-7	TGTGCCAGCAGTCGGCCGGCGGGGGGAACCTACGAGCAGTACTTC	CASSRPAGGTYEQYF
NA	NA	TRBV11-2	TRBJ2-3	TGTGCCAGCAGCCCCGCTGCGTATGGAGATACGCAGTATTTT	CASSPAAYGDTQYF